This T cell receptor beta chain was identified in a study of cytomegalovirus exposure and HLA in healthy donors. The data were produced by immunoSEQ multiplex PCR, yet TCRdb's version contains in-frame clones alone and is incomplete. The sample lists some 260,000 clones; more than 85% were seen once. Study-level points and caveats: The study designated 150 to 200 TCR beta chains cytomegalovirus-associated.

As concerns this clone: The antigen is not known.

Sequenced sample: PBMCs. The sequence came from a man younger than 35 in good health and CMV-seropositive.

The CDR3 DNA sequence: TGCGCCAGCAGCTTGGGACAACTAGCGCGATACTCTGGGGCCAACGTCCTGACTTTC. Translation gives CASSLGQLARYSGANVLTF. The chain has TRBV5-1 and TRBJ2-6; TRBD2 matches 7 bases. Germline V gene lookup returns CDR1 SGHRS and CDR2 YFSETQ. J gave up 0 bases and V 0 bases, and 9 bases lay outside the gene matches. This CDR3 contains 19 residues.